This TCR beta chain stems from a study of T cells after yellow fever vaccination. For the study at large: Fractions of low cell number were prepared using SMART-Seq v4 Ultra Low Input. Notes on the study in general: A faster peak, day 5 versus 15, was reached by the weaker secondary response.

This CDR3 is built from 14 residues. Between the trimmed V and J ends, which lost 0 bases and 5 bases, there was a span of 10 bases. Per the germline V gene, CDR1 is LGHNA and CDR2 is YNFKEQ. At least ten counts were recorded for this clonotype. The antigen is unknown. UMIs and a universal primer site were added when TCR cDNA was made by 5'RACE template switching. TCRdb used MiXCR to reprocess the 5' RACE reads, holding one entry per CDR3 protein. The sample includes about 340,000 distinct CDR3 sequences, roughly 4.3% of them seen just once. This TCR was sampled from a man aged 18 to 35 who received the YFV17D yellow fever vaccine. The genes are TRBV4-2 and TRBJ2-5; no definite D call. The sample in question was PBMCs, obtained 5 days after the yellow fever booster vaccination. Here the CDR3 DNA reads TGTGCCAGCAGCCAAGATGGGCGTCCTGAGACCCAGTACTTC. Translation gives CASSQDGRPETQYF.